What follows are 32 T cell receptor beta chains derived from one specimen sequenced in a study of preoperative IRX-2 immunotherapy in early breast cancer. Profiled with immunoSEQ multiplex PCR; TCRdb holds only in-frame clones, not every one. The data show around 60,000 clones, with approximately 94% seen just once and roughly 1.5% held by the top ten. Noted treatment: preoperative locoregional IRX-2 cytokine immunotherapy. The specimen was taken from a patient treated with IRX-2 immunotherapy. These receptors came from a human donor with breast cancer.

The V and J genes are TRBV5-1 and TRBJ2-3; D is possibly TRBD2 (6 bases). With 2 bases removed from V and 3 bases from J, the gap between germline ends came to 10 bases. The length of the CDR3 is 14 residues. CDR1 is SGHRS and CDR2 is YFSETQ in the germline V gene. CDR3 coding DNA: TGCGCCAGCAGCTTTGGACTAACTACAGATACGCAGTATTTT. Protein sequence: CASSFGLTTDTQYF.

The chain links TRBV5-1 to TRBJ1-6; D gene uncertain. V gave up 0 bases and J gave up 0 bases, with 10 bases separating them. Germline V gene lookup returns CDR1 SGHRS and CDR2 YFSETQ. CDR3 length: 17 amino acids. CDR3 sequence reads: CASSLVLASSYNSPLHF. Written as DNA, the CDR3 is TGCGCCAGCAGCTTGGTTTTGGCCAGCTCCTATAATTCACCCCTCCACTTT.

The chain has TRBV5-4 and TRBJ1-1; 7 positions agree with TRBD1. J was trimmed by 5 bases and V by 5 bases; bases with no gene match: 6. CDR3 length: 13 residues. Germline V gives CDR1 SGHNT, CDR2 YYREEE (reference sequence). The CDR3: CASRKQGSTEAFF. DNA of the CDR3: TGTGCCAGCAGGAAACAGGGGAGTACTGAAGCTTTCTTT.

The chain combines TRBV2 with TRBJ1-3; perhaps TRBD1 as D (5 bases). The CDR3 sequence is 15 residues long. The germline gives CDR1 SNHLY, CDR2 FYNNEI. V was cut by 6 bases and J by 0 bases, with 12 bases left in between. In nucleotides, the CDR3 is TGTGCCAGCAGACCGGGACGCAGCTCTGGAAACACCATATATTTT. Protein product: CASRPGRSSGNTIYF. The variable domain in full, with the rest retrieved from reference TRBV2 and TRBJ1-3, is EPEVTQTPSHQVTQMGQEVILRCVPISNHLYFYWYRQILGQKVEFLVSFYNNEISEKSEIFDDQFSVERPDGSNFTLKIRSTKLEDSAMYFCASRPGRSSGNTIYFGEGSWLTVV.

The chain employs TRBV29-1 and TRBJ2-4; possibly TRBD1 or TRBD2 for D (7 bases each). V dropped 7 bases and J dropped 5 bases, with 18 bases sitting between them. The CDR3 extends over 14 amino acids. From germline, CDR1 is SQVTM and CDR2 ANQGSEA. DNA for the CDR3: TGCAGCGCCGGGGGGTGGGGACAGCAAAACATTCAGTACTTC. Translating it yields CSAGGWGQQNIQYF.

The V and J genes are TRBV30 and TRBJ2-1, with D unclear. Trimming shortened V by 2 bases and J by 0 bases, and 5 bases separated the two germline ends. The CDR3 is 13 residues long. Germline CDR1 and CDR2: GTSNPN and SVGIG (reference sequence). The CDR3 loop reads CAWSSSSYNEQFF. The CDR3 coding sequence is TGTGCCTGGAGTAGTAGCTCCTACAATGAGCAGTTCTTC.

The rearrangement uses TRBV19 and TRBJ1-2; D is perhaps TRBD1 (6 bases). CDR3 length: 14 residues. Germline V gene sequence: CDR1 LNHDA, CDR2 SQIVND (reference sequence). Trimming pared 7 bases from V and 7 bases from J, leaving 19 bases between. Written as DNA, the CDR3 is TGTGCCAGTACAGGGGAACCCCCCCTCGGTGGCTACACCTTC. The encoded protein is CASTGEPPLGGYTF.

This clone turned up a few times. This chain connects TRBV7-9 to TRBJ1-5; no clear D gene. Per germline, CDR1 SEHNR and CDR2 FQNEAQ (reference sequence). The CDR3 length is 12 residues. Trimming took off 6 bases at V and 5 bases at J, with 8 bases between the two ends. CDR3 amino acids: CASSIMDQPQHF. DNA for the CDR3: TGTGCCAGCAGTATAATGGATCAGCCCCAGCATTTT.

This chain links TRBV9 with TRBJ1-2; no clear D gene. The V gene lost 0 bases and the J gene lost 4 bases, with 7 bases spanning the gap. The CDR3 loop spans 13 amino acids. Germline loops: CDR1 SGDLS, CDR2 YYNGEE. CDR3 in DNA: TGTGCCAGCAGCGTAGGCGGATCCTATGGCTACACCTTC. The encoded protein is CASSVGGSYGYTF. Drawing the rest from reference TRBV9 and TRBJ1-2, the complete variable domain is DSGVTQTPKHLITATGQRVTLRCSPRSGDLSVYWYQQSLDQGLQFLIQYYNGEERAKGNILERFSAQQFPDLHSELNLSSLELGDSALYFCASSVGGSYGYTFGSGTRLTVV.

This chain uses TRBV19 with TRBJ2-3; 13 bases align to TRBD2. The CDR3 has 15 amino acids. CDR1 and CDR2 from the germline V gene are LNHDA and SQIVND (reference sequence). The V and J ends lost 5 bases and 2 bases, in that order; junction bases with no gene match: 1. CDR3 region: CASSGLAGDTDTQYF. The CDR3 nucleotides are TGTGCCAGTAGTGGACTAGCGGGGGACACAGATACGCAGTATTTT. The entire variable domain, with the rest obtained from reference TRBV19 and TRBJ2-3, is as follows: DGGITQSPKYLFRKEGQNVTLSCEQNLNHDAMYWYRQDPGQGLRLIYYSQIVNDFQKGDIAEGYSVSREKKESFPLTVTSAQKNPTAFYLCASSGLAGDTDTQYFGPGTRLTVL.

This CDR3 is CASSQDQTFSQPQHF. DNA for the CDR3: TGTGCCAGCAGCCAAGATCAGACTTTTTCCCAGCCCCAGCATTTT. The rearrangement joins TRBV4-2 to TRBJ1-5; D uncertain. V lost 0 bases and J lost 7, with 13 bases in between. From germline, CDR1 is LGHNA and CDR2 YNFKEQ. The CDR3 length is 15 residues.

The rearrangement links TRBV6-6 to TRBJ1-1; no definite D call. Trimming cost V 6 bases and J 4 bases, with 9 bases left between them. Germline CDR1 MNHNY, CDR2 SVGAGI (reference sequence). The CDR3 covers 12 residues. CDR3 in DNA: TGTGCCAGCAGGTCTATGGGCACTGAAGCTTTCTTT. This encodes CASRSMGTEAFF.

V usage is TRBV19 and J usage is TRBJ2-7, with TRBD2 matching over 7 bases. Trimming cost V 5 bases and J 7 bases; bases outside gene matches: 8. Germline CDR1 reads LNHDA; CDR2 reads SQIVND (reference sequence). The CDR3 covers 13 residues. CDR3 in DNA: TGTGCCAGTAGTGGGCGGGAGCTGGGAGAGCAGTACTTC. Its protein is CASSGRELGEQYF.

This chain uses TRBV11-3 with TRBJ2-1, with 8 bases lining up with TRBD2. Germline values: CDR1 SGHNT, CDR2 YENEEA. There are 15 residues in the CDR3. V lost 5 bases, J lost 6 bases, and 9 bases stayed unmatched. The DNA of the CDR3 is TGTGCCAGCAGCCCTAGTCCCGGGGGGGCCAATGAGCAGTTCTTC. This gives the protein CASSPSPGGANEQFF.

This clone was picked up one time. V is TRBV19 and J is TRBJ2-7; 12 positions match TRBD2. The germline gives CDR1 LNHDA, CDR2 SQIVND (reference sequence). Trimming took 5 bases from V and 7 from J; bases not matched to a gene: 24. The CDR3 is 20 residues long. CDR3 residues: CASSPISRLAGVLPIREQYF. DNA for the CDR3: TGTGCCAGTAGTCCCATTTCTCGACTAGCGGGAGTCCTACCGATCAGGGAGCAGTACTTC.

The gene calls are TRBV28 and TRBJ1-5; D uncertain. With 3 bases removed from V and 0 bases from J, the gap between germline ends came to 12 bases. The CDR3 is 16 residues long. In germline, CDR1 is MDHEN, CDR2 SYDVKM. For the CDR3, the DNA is TGTGCCAGCAGTTTCCTGAGCGGATATAGCAATCAGCCCCAGCATTTT. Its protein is CASSFLSGYSNQPQHF.

The CDR3 DNA reads as TGCGCCAGCAGCCCGACTAGCCCCACTAGAACCGGGGAGCTGTTTTTT. Its translation is CASSPTSPTRTGELFF. The genes are TRBV4-1 and TRBJ2-2; 7 bases are shared with TRBD2. The germline CDR1 and CDR2 sequences are MGHRA and YSYEKL. V was pared by 4 bases and J by 5 bases, with 10 bases of the junction left unmatched. This CDR3 is 16 amino acids long.

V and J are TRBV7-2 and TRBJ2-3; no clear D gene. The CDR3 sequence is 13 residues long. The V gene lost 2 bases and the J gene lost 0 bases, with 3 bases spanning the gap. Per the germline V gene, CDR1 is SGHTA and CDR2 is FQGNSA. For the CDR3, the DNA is TGTGCCAGCAGCTTACCTAGCACAGATACGCAGTATTTT. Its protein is CASSLPSTDTQYF.

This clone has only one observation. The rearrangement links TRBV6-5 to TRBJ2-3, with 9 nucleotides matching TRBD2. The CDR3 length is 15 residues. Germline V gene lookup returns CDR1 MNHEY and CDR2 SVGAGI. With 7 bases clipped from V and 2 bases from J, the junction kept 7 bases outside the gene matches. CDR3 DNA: TGTGCCAGCAACGATAGACTAGCGGCCACAGATACGCAGTATTTT. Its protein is CASNDRLAATDTQYF.

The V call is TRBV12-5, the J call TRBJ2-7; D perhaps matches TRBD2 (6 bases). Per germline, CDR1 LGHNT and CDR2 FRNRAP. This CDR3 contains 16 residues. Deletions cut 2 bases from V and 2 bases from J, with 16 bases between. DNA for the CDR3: TGTGCTAGTGGTTTGCGGCTTCCGGGGGTAACCTACGAGCAGTACTTC. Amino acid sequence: CASGLRLPGVTYEQYF. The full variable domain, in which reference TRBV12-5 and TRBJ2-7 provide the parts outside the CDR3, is DARVTQTPRHKVTEMGQEVTMRCQPILGHNTVFWYRQTMMQGLELLAYFRNRAPLDDSGMPKDRFSAEMPDATLATLKIQPSEPRDSAVYFCASGLRLPGVTYEQYFGPGTRLTVT.

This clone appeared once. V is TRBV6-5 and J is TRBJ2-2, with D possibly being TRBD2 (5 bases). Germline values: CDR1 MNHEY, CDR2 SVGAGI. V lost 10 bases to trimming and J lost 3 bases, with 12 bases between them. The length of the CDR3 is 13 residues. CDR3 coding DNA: TGTGCCAACAAACCCGGGGACACCGGGGAGCTGTTTTTT. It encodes CANKPGDTGELFF.

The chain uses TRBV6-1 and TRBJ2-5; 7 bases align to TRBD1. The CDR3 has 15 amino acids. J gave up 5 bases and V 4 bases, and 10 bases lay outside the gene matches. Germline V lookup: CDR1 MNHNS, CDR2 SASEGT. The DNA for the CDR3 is TGTGCCAGCAGTGTGGGGGACAGAGGTTGGGAGACCCAGTACTTC. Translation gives CASSVGDRGWETQYF.

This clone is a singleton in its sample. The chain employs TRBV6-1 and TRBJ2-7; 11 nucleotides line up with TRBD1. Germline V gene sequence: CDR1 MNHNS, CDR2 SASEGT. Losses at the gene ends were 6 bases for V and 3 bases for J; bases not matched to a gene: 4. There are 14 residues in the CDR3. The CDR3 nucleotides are TGTGCCAGCAGCCGGGACAGGGGGGGCTACGAGCAGTACTTC. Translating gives CASSRDRGGYEQYF.

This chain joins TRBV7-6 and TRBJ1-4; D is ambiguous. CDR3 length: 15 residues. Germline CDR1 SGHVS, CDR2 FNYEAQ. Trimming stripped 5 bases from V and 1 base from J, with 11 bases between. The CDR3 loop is CASSPAGVTNEKLFF. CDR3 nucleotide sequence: TGTGCCAGCAGCCCCGCCGGGGTAACTAATGAAAAACTGTTTTTT.

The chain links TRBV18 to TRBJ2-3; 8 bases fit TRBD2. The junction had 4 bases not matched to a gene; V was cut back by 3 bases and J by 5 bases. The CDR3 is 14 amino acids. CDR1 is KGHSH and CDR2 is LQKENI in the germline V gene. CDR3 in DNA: TGTGCCAGCTCACCTCCGGGACTAGGAGATACGCAGTATTTT. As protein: CASSPPGLGDTQYF.

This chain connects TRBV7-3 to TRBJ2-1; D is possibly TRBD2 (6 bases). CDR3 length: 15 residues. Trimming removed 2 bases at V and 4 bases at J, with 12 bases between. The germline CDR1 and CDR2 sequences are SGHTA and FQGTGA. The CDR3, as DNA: TGTGCCAGCAGCTTAGATTCCCTAGCGTACAATGAGCAGTTCTTC. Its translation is CASSLDSLAYNEQFF.

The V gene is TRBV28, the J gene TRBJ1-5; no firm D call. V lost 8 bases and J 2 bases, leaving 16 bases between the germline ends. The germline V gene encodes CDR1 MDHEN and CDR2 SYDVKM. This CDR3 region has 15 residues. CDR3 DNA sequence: TGTGCCAGCCTCCCGGTCGGATATGGCAATCAGCCCCAGCATTTT. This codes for CASLPVGYGNQPQHF.

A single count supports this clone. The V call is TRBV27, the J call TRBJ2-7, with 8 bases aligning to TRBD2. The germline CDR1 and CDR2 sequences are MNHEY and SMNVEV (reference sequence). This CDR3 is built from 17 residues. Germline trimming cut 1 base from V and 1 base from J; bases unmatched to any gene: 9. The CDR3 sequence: CASSLLVAGSESYEQYF. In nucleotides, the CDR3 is TGTGCCAGCAGTTTATTGGTAGCGGGGTCGGAGTCCTACGAGCAGTACTTC.

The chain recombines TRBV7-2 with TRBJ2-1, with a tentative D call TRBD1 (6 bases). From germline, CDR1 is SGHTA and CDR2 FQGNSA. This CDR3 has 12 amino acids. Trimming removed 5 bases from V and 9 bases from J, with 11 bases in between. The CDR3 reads CASSTPRGEQFF. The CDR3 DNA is TGTGCCAGCAGCACCCCCAGGGGTGAGCAGTTCTTC.

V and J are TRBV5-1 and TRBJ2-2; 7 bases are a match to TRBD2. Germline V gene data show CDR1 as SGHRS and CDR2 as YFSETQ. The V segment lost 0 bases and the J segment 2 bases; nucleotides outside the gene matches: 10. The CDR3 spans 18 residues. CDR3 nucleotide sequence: TGCGCCAGCAGCTTGGCCAAGATTAGACTAGCCAACACCGGGGAGCTGTTTTTT. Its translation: CASSLAKIRLANTGELFF.

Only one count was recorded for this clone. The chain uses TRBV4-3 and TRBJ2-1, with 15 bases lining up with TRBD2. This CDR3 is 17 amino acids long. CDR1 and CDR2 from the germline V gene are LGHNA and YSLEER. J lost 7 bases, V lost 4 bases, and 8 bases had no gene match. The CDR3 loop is CASSRKGTSGGRNEQFF. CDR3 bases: TGCGCCAGCAGCCGGAAGGGGACTAGCGGGGGGCGGAATGAGCAGTTCTTC.

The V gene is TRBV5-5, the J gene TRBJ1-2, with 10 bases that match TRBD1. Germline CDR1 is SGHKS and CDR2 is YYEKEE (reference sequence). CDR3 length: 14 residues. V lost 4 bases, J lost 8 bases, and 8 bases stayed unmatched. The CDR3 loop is CASSRQGAREGYTF. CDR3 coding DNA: TGTGCCAGCAGCCGACAGGGGGCACGAGAAGGCTACACCTTC.